This is a list of T cell receptor beta chains from one sample in a study of OX40 agonist ivuxolimab in advanced cancers. Sequencing was performed with immunoSEQ multiplex PCR; in TCRdb, only in-frame clones are kept and a portion is missing. The sample lists roughly 71,000 clones, about 77% seen once, with 1.6% in the top ten. The sequencing used CD4+ or CD8+ T cells sorted from blood, collected in a trial of the OX40 agonist ivuxolimab. Every receptor here comes from an adult with an advanced solid tumor such as melanoma, head and neck, liver or kidney cancer. Each CDR3 is given with its conserved first and last residue. Fields, in order: J gene, CDR3 length, D gene, V gene, clone size, CDR3 protein, CDR3 DNA. The D gene is left open where the match is weak. Expanded clones are given a class, and other clones once, few, many or no size at all.

TRBJ1-1,14,.,TRBV10-2,few,CASTRRTDYTEAFF,TGCGCCAGCACTCGCCGGACGGATTACACTGAAGCTTTCTTT
TRBJ2-7,16,TRBD1,TRBV5-5,.,CASSLSPGQGWNEQYF,TGTGCCAGCAGCTTGAGTCCGGGACAGGGGTGGAACGAGCAGTACTTC
TRBJ1-1,13,TRBD1,TRBV6-5,.,CASIWDRVSEAFF,TGTGCCAGCATTTGGGACAGGGTTTCTGAAGCTTTCTTT
TRBJ1-4,17,TRBD1,TRBV11-2,.,CASSVVGLPGGNEKLFF,TGTGCCAGCAGCGTAGTGGGTTTGCCAGGGGGCAATGAAAAACTGTTTTTT
TRBJ2-3,15,TRBD1,TRBV18,.,CASSRGTGSPDTQYF,TGTGCCAGCTCACGAGGGACAGGGTCCCCAGATACGCAGTATTTT
TRBJ2-1,14,.,TRBV7-3,few,CASSLTKDGPPQFF,TGTGCCAGCAGCTTAACGAAAGACGGGCCCCCCCAGTTCTTC
TRBJ1-5,16,.,TRBV28,.,CASSLSPGILNQPQHF,TGTGCCAGCAGTCTGTCCCCAGGGATCCTCAATCAGCCCCAGCATTTT
TRBJ1-5,14,.,TRBV7-9,.,CASSLEGDNQPQHF,TGTGCCAGCAGCTTAGAGGGGGATAATCAGCCCCAGCATTTT
TRBJ1-3,16,TRBD1,TRBV7-9,once,CASRRTGGDSGNTIYF,TGTGCCAGCAGGAGGACAGGGGGCGACTCTGGAAACACCATATATTTT
TRBJ2-3,16,.,TRBV5-1,few,CASSLVTLGREDKQYF,TGCGCCAGCAGCTTGGTCACCCTAGGAAGGGAGGATAAGCAGTATTTT
TRBJ2-6,15,.,TRBV28,.,CASSNRQSGANVLTF,TGTGCCAGCAGCAACAGACAGTCTGGGGCCAACGTCCTGACTTTC
TRBJ1-1,14,.,TRBV6-5,.,CASRRGGMNTEAFF,TGTGCCAGCAGAAGGGGGGGGATGAACACTGAAGCTTTCTTT
TRBJ1-1,16,TRBD1,TRBV5-8,.,CASSLAPGTGNTEAFF,TGTGCCAGCAGCTTGGCCCCGGGGACAGGGAATACTGAAGCTTTCTTT
TRBJ1-5,15,TRBD1,TRBV5-6,few,CASSLKTGGNQPQHF,TGTGCCAGCAGCTTGAAGACAGGGGGAAATCAGCCCCAGCATTTT
TRBJ2-2,15,.,TRBV10-3,.,CAISAFDGNTGELFF,TGTGCCATCAGTGCCTTCGACGGGAACACCGGGGAGCTGTTTTTT
TRBJ1-6,16,.,TRBV7-8,.,CASSRPSSSYNSPLHF,TGTGCCAGCAGCCGTCCTTCTTCCTCCTATAATTCACCCCTCCACTTT
TRBJ2-7,15,.,TRBV6-5,.,CASSYMAGLSYEQYF,TGTGCCAGCAGTTACATGGCAGGCCTGTCCTACGAGCAGTACTTC
TRBJ2-1,16,TRBD2,TRBV6-1,.,CASSERRGVTYNEQFF,TGTGCCAGCAGTGAACGGCGGGGGGTAACCTACAATGAGCAGTTCTTC
TRBJ1-1,14,.,TRBV5-6,few,CASSLGPKNTEAFF,TGTGCCAGCAGCTTGGGGCCGAAGAACACTGAAGCTTTCTTT
TRBJ1-2,13,.,TRBV25-1,.,CASSEPQDYGYTF,TGTGCCAGCAGTGAACCGCAGGATTATGGCTACACCTTC
TRBJ1-3,16,.,TRBV15,.,CATSRADPTFGNTIYF,TGTGCCACCAGCAGGGCAGACCCAACTTTTGGAAACACCATATATTTT
TRBJ2-1,17,TRBD1,TRBV5-1,.,CASSWASTGRGYNEQFF,TGCGCCAGCAGCTGGGCCTCGACAGGGCGAGGGTACAATGAGCAGTTCTTC
TRBJ2-2,15,TRBD1,TRBV10-2,.,CASSAQGASTGELFF,TGCGCCAGCAGTGCACAGGGGGCGAGCACCGGGGAGCTGTTTTTT
TRBJ2-5,17,TRBD1,TRBV30,.,CAWSDLTLDRGKETQYF,TGTGCCTGGAGTGACCTAACCCTGGACAGGGGGAAAGAGACCCAGTACTTC
TRBJ2-1,14,TRBD2,TRBV5-1,once,CASIQSPGGNEQFF,TGCGCCAGCATCCAGAGTCCGGGGGGGAATGAGCAGTTCTTC
TRBJ1-1,13,.,TRBV18,.,CASSLGPNTEAFF,TGTGCCAGCTCCCTCGGGCCGAACACTGAAGCTTTCTTT
TRBJ2-1,16,TRBD2,TRBV7-9,.,CASSPGGQVSYNEQFF,TGTGCCAGCAGCCCGGGGGGGCAGGTCTCCTACAATGAGCAGTTCTTC
TRBJ1-5,13,TRBD1,TRBV30,.,CACNGQGTQPQHF,TGTGCCTGCAATGGACAGGGCACTCAGCCCCAGCATTTT
TRBJ1-2,12,.,TRBV21-1,many,CASSRYRGGYTF,TGTGCCAGCAGCCGCTACAGGGGGGGCTACACCTTC
TRBJ2-7,13,TRBD2,TRBV2,.,CASSVGLALEQYF,TGTGCCAGCAGTGTTGGACTAGCCCTCGAGCAGTACTTC
TRBJ2-2,14,TRBD1,TRBV2,.,CASSGQGALWELFF,TGTGCCAGCTCGGGACAGGGGGCTTTATGGGAGCTGTTTTTT
TRBJ1-5,14,TRBD1,TRBV19,.,CATRTGTGLAPQHF,TGTGCCACTCGGACAGGAACTGGACTGGCGCCCCAGCATTTT
TRBJ1-5,13,.,TRBV19,few,CASSIGQNQPQHF,TGTGCCAGTAGTATAGGACAGAATCAGCCCCAGCATTTT
TRBJ2-7,14,.,TRBV7-6,few,CASSFGQYSYEQYF,TGTGCCAGCAGCTTTGGACAGTACTCCTACGAGCAGTACTTC
TRBJ2-6,14,.,TRBV5-1,.,CASSLFSGANVLTF,TGCGCCAGCAGCCTGTTCTCTGGGGCCAACGTCCTGACTTTC
TRBJ2-7,14,.,TRBV27,few,CASSLFPGVDEQYF,TGTGCCAGCAGTTTATTCCCAGGGGTGGACGAGCAGTACTTC